The following is a TCR beta chain sequence with its context. This clone's antigen is unknown. One base away there is no much larger clone; base qualities are not given. The sample belongs to a study of blood T cell repertoires in COVID-19 (dated by TCRdb to the early 2020s). Study-wide context: Collaborator samples came from the United States, Italy and Spain and covered acute and convalescent phases of COVID-19. The samples were drawn from two sources: the first 160 participants of the ongoing ImmuneRACE study, and 1,200 or so subjects contributed by 6 global collaborators. Where available, HLA class I and class II types were taken from metadata supplied by the sample provider and were not determined by assay-based typing. The prospective study material was composed of cDNA or gDNA derived from T cells, B-cell-depleted T cells, or PBMCs. A de-identified subject ID, COVID-19 status, age in years and sex were almost always included in the sample metadata. The repertoires were made available in a free public database intended to serve as a resource for research on the immune response to SARS-CoV-2. Subjects who had been exposed to COVID-19, were actively infected with it, or had recovered from it provided the deeply sampled blood TCRbeta repertoires that made up the dataset. On the study overall, not on this receptor specifically: The quantity of clinical and demographic metadata differed by source and by participant and was supplied without curation.

Collaborating institutions collected whole blood in K2EDTA tubes following their own protocols. Collaborator samples were shipped for TCRbeta analysis as frozen whole blood, isolated PBMCs, or DNA extracted from either sample type. TCRbeta CDR3 regions were amplified from genomic DNA by means of the immunoSEQ Assay, a bias-controlled multiplex PCR. Turning to the authors' computational methods: Nucleated cell counts per sample were estimated from amplification of reference gene primers within the assay. To quantify the absolute abundance of each unique TCRbeta CDR3 rearrangement, sequence reads were collapsed and filtered. Productive Simpson clonality was computed per sample as the square root of Simpson's diversity index over productive rearrangements. TCRdb stores this immuneACCESS table with in-frame sequences only. Part of the clones is absent; in the studies checked, under half of the shortfall reflects unresolved V genes, and no reason is known for the rest. That table furnishes V, J and clone size, whereas the DNA furnished D and trimming. This sample gives 140,000 or so clones in total; approximately 90% of them show up just once. The biggest ten clones account for about 9.4% of the sample.

This receptor was obtained from a woman aged 50 to 60 with active or convalescent COVID-19. Sequenced: peripheral blood.

The CDR3 region: CASSQTGDVPGPLHF. The sequence in DNA is TGCGCCAGCAGCCAAACAGGGGATGTCCCCGGGCCCCTCCACTTT. The chain is assembled from TRBV4-3 and TRBJ1-6; a stretch of 7 junction bases matches TRBD1. Trimming accounts for 2 bases at V and 13 bases at J, while the number of junction bases matched to no gene is 11. CDR1 and CDR2 are drawn from the germline V gene: LGHNA, YSLEER. The CDR3 spans 15 residues, from the cysteine through the phenylalanine. Left in the record is the CDR3 DNA by itself, 45 bases read in frame from the first base.